These 2 T cell receptor beta chains were sequenced from one sample in a study of blood T cell repertoires in COVID-19. Sequenced by immunoSEQ multiplex PCR; TCRdb stores in-frame clones only, minus some. The data contain fewer than 35,000 clones, roughly nine tenths of them singletons. The sequenced sample was peripheral blood. The receptors were gathered from a man between 50 and 59 years old with active or convalescent COVID-19.

The gene calls are TRBV5-6 and TRBJ2-7; tentative D call: TRBD1 (6 bases). This CDR3 has 13 residues. Germline lookup yields CDR1 SGHDT and CDR2 YYEEEE. Trimming removed 6 bases from V and 3 bases from J, with 13 bases in between. CDR3 in amino acids: CASTKQGGYEQYF. The CDR3 DNA follows: TGTGCCAGCACGAAACAGGGTGGCTACGAGCAGTACTTC.

The gene calls are TRBV27 and TRBJ2-1, with 7 bases that match TRBD1. The length of the CDR3 is 16 residues. CDR1 and CDR2 from the germline V gene are MNHEY and SMNVEV (reference sequence). The V segment lost 3 bases and the J segment 3 bases; nucleotides outside the gene matches: 8. CDR3 coding DNA: TGTGCCAGCAGTTTTGGTGACAGGGTCCTCTACAATGAGCAGTTCTTC. Protein sequence: CASSFGDRVLYNEQFF.